A single sample gave rise to the 13 T cell receptor beta chains below, sequenced in a study of blood T cell repertoires in COVID-19. Data came from immunoSEQ multiplex PCR; TCRdb stores just in-frame clones and leaves some out. The sample holds 160,000 or so clones; roughly 85% are singletons and the top ten take 5.4%. The sequencing input was peripheral blood. These TCRs come from a woman in her forties or fifties with COVID-19, enrolled during active disease.

DNA for the CDR3: TGTGCCAGCAGCCGGGACAGGGAATACAATGAGCAGTTCTTC. Amino acid sequence: CASSRDREYNEQFF. The chain recombines TRBV4-2 with TRBJ2-1; 9 nucleotides agree with TRBD1. The CDR3 covers 14 residues. V was clipped by 4 bases and J by 4 bases; unmatched bases: 2. Germline V CDR1 and CDR2: LGHNA, YNFKEQ.

The gene calls are TRBV5-6 and TRBJ2-7; a weak D match, TRBD2 (7 bases). The germline CDR1 and CDR2 sequences are SGHDT and YYEEEE. Trimming took 6 bases from V and 4 from J, leaving 17 bases between them. The CDR3 loop spans 14 amino acids. The CDR3 bases are TGTGCCAGCACCCGGGGCGGGGGCGGTTACGAGCAGTACTTC. This translates into CASTRGGGGYEQYF.

V and J are TRBV7-6 and TRBJ1-6, with D possibly TRBD1 on 6 matching bases. The length of the CDR3 is 14 residues. Looked up from germline, CDR1 is SGHVS and CDR2 is FNYEAQ. V gave up 4 bases and J gave up 7 bases, with 11 bases separating them. This CDR3 reads CASSSDRLNSPLHF. CDR3 nucleotide sequence: TGTGCCAGCAGCTCGGACAGATTAAATTCACCCCTCCACTTT.

CDR3 DNA sequence: TGTGCCGGGAAAGGAGGAAGGGAGCAGTACTTC. It yields the protein CAGKGGREQYF. The rearrangement uses TRBV30 and TRBJ2-7, with D maybe TRBD2 (5 bases). The CDR3 runs 11 residues. Germline lookup yields CDR1 GTSNPN and CDR2 SVGIG (reference sequence). V was trimmed by 8 bases and J by 7 bases, leaving 15 bases between them.

The chain links TRBV4-1 to TRBJ1-6; D possibly corresponds to TRBD1 (5 bases). Trimming removed 2 bases from V and 9 bases from J, with 11 bases in between. Germline V CDR1 and CDR2: MGHRA, YSYEKL. This CDR3 comprises 14 residues. CDR3 in DNA: TGCGCCAGCAGCCAATCAGGGCTGGTTTCACCCCTCCACTTT. It specifies CASSQSGLVSPLHF.

The chain recombines TRBV5-5 with TRBJ2-7, with 8 bases fitting TRBD1. The V gene end was trimmed by 4 bases and the J gene end by 7 bases; junction bases not matched to a gene: 7. The CDR3 is 13 amino acids. Germline V lookup: CDR1 SGHKS, CDR2 YYEKEE (reference sequence). The CDR3 DNA reads as TGTGCCAGCAGCACAAGACAGGGGTGGGAGCAGTACTTC. The encoded protein is CASSTRQGWEQYF.

The rearrangement uses TRBV7-2 and TRBJ2-1; D gene ambiguous. From germline, CDR1 is SGHTA and CDR2 FQGNSA. Deletions cut 1 base from V and 2 bases from J, with 6 bases between. This CDR3 comprises 14 residues. The CDR3 DNA reads TGTGCCAGCAGCTTAGGGTTAGCCTACAATGAGCAGTTCTTC. Amino acid sequence: CASSLGLAYNEQFF. The whole variable domain, filled in from reference TRBV7-2 and TRBJ2-1, reads GAGVSQSPSNKVTEKGKDVELRCDPISGHTALYWYRQSLGQGLEFLIYFQGNSAPDKSGLPSDRFSAERTGGSVSTLTIQRTQQEDSAVYLCASSLGLAYNEQFFGPGTRLTVL.

This rearrangement joins TRBV5-6 to TRBJ2-1; 9 nucleotides agree with TRBD2. V was pared by 4 bases and J by 2 bases, with 1 base of the junction left unmatched. The CDR3 loop spans 14 amino acids. Germline CDR1 reads SGHDT; CDR2 reads YYEEEE. DNA of the CDR3: TGTGCCAGCAGCCGCGGGGGGGCCTACAATGAGCAGTTCTTC. This gives the protein CASSRGGAYNEQFF. Looking up the rest from reference TRBV5-6 and TRBJ2-1 gives the full variable domain: DAGVTQSPTHLIKTRGQQVTLRCSPKSGHDTVSWYQQALGQGPQFIFQYYEEEERQRGNFPDRFSGHQFPNYSSELNVNALLLGDSALYLCASSRGGAYNEQFFGPGTRLTVL.

The genes are TRBV12-3 or TRBV12-4 and TRBJ1-4, with D possibly matching TRBD1 (5 bases). Trimming left V 6 bases short and J 8 bases short, with 13 bases between. The CDR3 spans 13 residues. As DNA, the CDR3 is TGTGCCAGCAGCCCGACCGGGGGGGAAAAACTGTTTTTT. Amino acid sequence: CASSPTGGEKLFF.

The chain links TRBV24-1 to TRBJ2-3; the match to TRBD1 covers 10 bases. With V trimmed by 3 bases and J by 4 bases, 6 bases remained unmatched. The CDR3 contains 16 residues. The germline CDR1 and CDR2 sequences are KGHDR and SFDVKD. The CDR3 here is CATSDPPGTGADTQYF. CDR3 coding DNA: TGTGCCACCAGTGATCCGCCCGGGACAGGGGCAGATACGCAGTATTTT.

This clone has just a few counts. The chain couples TRBV7-2 to TRBJ2-3, with 7 bases aligning to TRBD2. The CDR3 spans 16 residues. Germline trimming cut 2 bases from V and 1 base from J; bases unmatched to any gene: 6. Per the germline V gene, CDR1 is SGHTA and CDR2 is FQGNSA. The CDR3 DNA is TGTGCCAGCAGCTTAATCCGGGGGGTGGGCACAGATACGCAGTATTTT. This sequence encodes CASSLIRGVGTDTQYF. The full variable domain, its missing parts supplied by reference TRBV7-2 and TRBJ2-3, is GAGVSQSPSNKVTEKGKDVELRCDPISGHTALYWYRQSLGQGLEFLIYFQGNSAPDKSGLPSDRFSAERTGGSVSTLTIQRTQQEDSAVYLCASSLIRGVGTDTQYFGPGTRLTVL.

This chain connects TRBV12-3 or TRBV12-4 to TRBJ2-2; D gene unclear. V was pared by 11 bases and J by 6 bases, with 16 bases between. The CDR3 has 13 residues. CDR3 DNA sequence: TGTGCCGGCCGTGTCAGGTTGGCCGGGGAGCTGTTTTTT. Translation gives CAGRVRLAGELFF.

This clone was seen many times. The J gene is TRBJ1-5, the V gene TRBV30; 10 bases fit TRBD1. Germline values: CDR1 GTSNPN, CDR2 SVGIG (reference sequence). This CDR3 region has 15 residues. Germline trimming cut 3 bases from V and 6 bases from J; bases unmatched to any gene: 8. CDR3 bases: TGTGCCTGGAGGGCGGGGGACAGGGGAATTCAGCCCCAGCATTTT. Translated: CAWRAGDRGIQPQHF.